This T cell receptor beta chain was recorded in a study of technical replicates of blood from a handful of donors. Profiled with immunoSEQ multiplex PCR; TCRdb holds only in-frame clones, not every one. Of about 70,000 clones in the sample, about 96% were seen once. This clone came up once. V gave up 6 bases and J gave up 6 bases, with 12 bases separating them. CDR1 and CDR2 from the germline V gene are SQVTM and ANQGSEA. This CDR3 is 12 amino acids long. The sample comprised T cells isolated from PBMCs. This clonotype was sampled from a human donor in good health. This chain uses TRBV29-1 with TRBJ2-1; tentative D call: TRBD1 (5 bases). CDR3 nucleotides: TGCAGCGTCGTCCATCAGGGCAATGAGCAGTTCTTC. This gives the protein CSVVHQGNEQFF.